The 15 T cell receptor beta chains presented below share a single source sample, sequenced in a study of blood T cells in healthy people across ages. The use of a sample-barcoded 5' primer and a J-beta primer mix characterized a second PCR of about 7 to 12 cycles. TCRdb analysed the 5' RACE reads with MiXCR anew, one entry per CDR3 protein. Found here are approximately 800,000 distinct CDR3 sequences, around 36% of them singletons; the top ten hold about an eighth. Input material: blood. These TCRs come from a man aged 18 to 30 in good health.

V usage is TRBV6-6 and J usage is TRBJ1-1; D remains ambiguous. The CDR3 covers 13 residues. Germline CDR1 and CDR2: MNHNY and SVGAGI (reference sequence). Trimming took 0 bases from V and 5 from J, leaving 7 bases between them. CDR3 residues: CASSYSDWTEAFF. The CDR3 DNA follows: TGTGCCAGCAGTTACTCGGACTGGACTGAAGCTTTCTTT.

This clonotype was detected a few times. The rearrangement links TRBV7-9 to TRBJ2-7, with D unresolved. The germline V gene has CDR1 SEHNR and CDR2 FQNEAQ (reference sequence). This CDR3 is 11 amino acids long. The ends were cut back, 0 bases at V and 7 bases at J, with 4 bases in the middle. The CDR3 DNA follows: TGTGCCAGCAGCTTAGCTCCTGAGCAGTACTTC. Protein sequence: CASSLAPEQYF.

This clonotype appeared a few times. The chain employs TRBV3-1 and TRBJ2-5, with D perhaps TRBD2 (5 bases). Germline lookup yields CDR1 LGHDT and CDR2 YNNKEL (reference sequence). This CDR3 spans 13 amino acids. V shed 7 bases and J shed 4 bases, with 13 bases lying between them. For the CDR3, the DNA is TGTGCCAGCAACCCGGGAACAGTAGAGACCCAGTACTTC. This encodes CASNPGTVETQYF.

The V gene is TRBV20-1, the J gene TRBJ2-3, with 7 bases matching TRBD1. This CDR3 has 14 residues. Trimming cost V 6 bases and J 0 bases; bases outside gene matches: 6. Germline values: CDR1 DFQATT, CDR2 SNEGSKA (reference sequence). CDR3 in amino acids: CSAKGAASTDTQYF. The CDR3 coding sequence is TGCAGTGCAAAGGGGGCAGCTAGCACAGATACGCAGTATTTT.

The V gene is TRBV7-2, the J gene TRBJ2-7; 8 bases line up with TRBD2. CDR3 length equals 16 residues. The V gene's germline CDR1 is SGHTA and CDR2 FQGNSA. Trimming cost V 5 bases and J 3 bases; bases outside gene matches: 12. The CDR3 here is CASSPLTSGSVYEQYF. The DNA of the CDR3 is TGTGCCAGCAGCCCCCTTACAAGCGGGAGTGTCTACGAGCAGTACTTC.

This clonotype has a handful of counts. CDR3 loop: CASSPGQVNYGYTF. DNA of the CDR3: TGTGCCAGCAGCCCTGGACAGGTGAACTATGGCTACACCTTC. The chain joins TRBV7-3 to TRBJ1-2; 7 nucleotides match TRBD1. Germline V lookup: CDR1 SGHTA, CDR2 FQGTGA. This CDR3 region has 14 residues. The ends lost 5 bases at V and 2 bases at J; junction bases unmatched: 5.

This clonotype was observed a handful of times. This chain connects TRBV12-3 or TRBV12-4 to TRBJ1-2; a weak D match, TRBD1 (5 bases). There are 13 residues in the CDR3. V lost 6 bases and J lost 4, with 12 bases in between. This CDR3 is CASRLTGSYGYTF. CDR3 sequence (DNA): TGTGCCAGCAGGTTAACAGGATCCTATGGCTACACCTTC.

This clonotype was found a few times. This chain links TRBV20-1 with TRBJ2-5, with a tentative D call TRBD2 (6 bases). TRBJ2-1 explains the end of the DNA better; the J call may be wrong. This CDR3 region has 13 residues. The germline gives CDR1 DFQATT, CDR2 SNEGSKA (reference sequence). The CDR3 nucleotides are TGCAGTGCTCTACTAGCATCTCAAGAGACCCAGTTCTTC. Encoded protein: CSALLASQETQFF.

The rearrangement uses TRBV4-2 and TRBJ2-7; D may be TRBD2 (5 bases). This CDR3 contains 15 residues. The germline V gene encodes CDR1 LGHNA and CDR2 YNFKEQ. V lost 1 base and J lost 3, with 13 bases in between. The CDR3 region has the DNA TGTGCCAGCAGCCAAGCCAGCGGCCTTTTCTACGAGCAGTACTTC. Translating it yields CASSQASGLFYEQYF.

This clonotype has just a few counts. The rearrangement links TRBV12-3 or TRBV12-4 to TRBJ1-2, with no clear D. Trimming cost V 5 bases and J 2 bases, with 21 bases left between them. The CDR3 length is 17 residues. This chain's CDR3 is CASSPDGVMGSNYGYTF. The CDR3 DNA sequence: TGTGCCAGCAGTCCAGACGGAGTTATGGGTTCAAACTATGGCTACACCTTC.

The chain couples TRBV27 to TRBJ1-2, with unresolved D. This CDR3 contains 15 residues. Germline V gives CDR1 MNHEY, CDR2 SMNVEV (reference sequence). The V gene lost 0 bases and the J gene lost 1 base, with 9 bases spanning the gap. CDR3 DNA: TGTGCCAGCAGTTTATCTATAAACAATAACTATGGCTACACCTTC. Protein: CASSLSINNNYGYTF.

This clonotype was seen only a few times. This sequence joins TRBV20-1 and TRBJ2-1, with D perhaps matching TRBD2 (5 bases). The end of the DNA aligns better with TRBJ2-7, so the J call may be wrong. Germline CDR1 and CDR2: DFQATT and SNEGSKA (reference sequence). The CDR3 consists of 16 residues. CDR3 region: CSARIGSGSSYNEQYF. The CDR3 bases are TGCAGTGCTAGGATAGGCAGCGGAAGCTCCTACAATGAGCAGTACTTC.

Concerning this clonotype: A much larger clone differs from this one at a single base, so this may be a read error. V is TRBV3-1 and J is TRBJ2-1; the D gene is possibly TRBD2 (7 bases). The CDR3 covers 14 residues. Germline CDR1 is LGHDT and CDR2 is YNNKEL (reference sequence). Trimming shortened V by 0 bases and J by 9 bases, and 12 bases separated the two germline ends. CDR3 DNA: TGTGCCAGCAGCCAAGAGGGCGGGGGCGGTGAGCAGTTCTTC. Translated, it gives CASSQEGGGGEQFF.

This clonotype was detected many times. The genes are TRBV14 and TRBJ2-3; D might be TRBD1 (6 bases). The V end was cut by 4 bases, the J end by 11 bases, with 13 bases between. The germline V gene encodes CDR1 SGHDN and CDR2 FVKESK. This CDR3 has 12 amino acids. CDR3 region: CASSPQGVKQYF. The CDR3 nucleotides read TGTGCCAGCAGCCCACAGGGCGTAAAGCAGTATTTT.

This clonotype was found a few times. The chain couples TRBV20-1 to TRBJ2-1, with 9 nucleotides matching TRBD1. Germline CDR1 is DFQATT and CDR2 is SNEGSKA (reference sequence). The CDR3 length is 14 residues. The V gene end was trimmed by 6 bases and the J gene end by 5 bases; junction bases not matched to a gene: 8. The CDR3 nucleotides read TGCAGTGCCGCCCGGACAGGGGAAAACAATGAGCAGTTCTTC. It yields the protein CSAARTGENNEQFF.